Given below is one TCR beta chain in context. The antigen is unknown. Within the sample, other DNA sequences also encode this same CDR3. These data are taken from a study of shared clonotypes between healthy human individuals. Findings of the study overall: Several donors had roughly 5% of their naive CD4 clonotypes in common.

Clones were sequenced by immunoSEQ multiplex PCR, and TCRdb holds only the in-frame ones, with some missing. The data hold about 2.4 million clones, with 80% to 95% observed a single time. The V gene's germline CDR1 is GTSNPN and CDR2 SVGIG (reference sequence). CDR3 size: 13 residues. Trimming took 2 bases from V and 1 from J, leaving 9 bases between them. The V and J genes are TRBV30 and TRBJ2-7; D possibly uses TRBD1 or TRBD2 (6 bases each). The source is a man younger than 35 in good health. Some clones in this sample may be carry-over from other donors' samples. Sample: naive CD4+ T cells from PBMCs. Subset indicated: CD45RA+ positively selected. CDR3 bases: TGTGCCTGGAGTAAAGGGGGGTCCTACGAGCAGTACTTC. This codes for CAWSKGGSYEQYF.